This TCR beta chain was sequenced during a study of spatial heterogeneity in lung cancer. In the study overall: Raw reads contained each unique TCR and UMI combination more than ten times on average.

This clonotype was observed at least ten times. The germline V gene encodes CDR1 SQVTM and CDR2 ANQGSEA. The CDR3 runs 16 residues. Losses at the gene ends were 5 bases for V and 4 bases for J; bases not matched to a gene: 10. Time point here: sample taken at primary tumor resection. Samples were donated by 72 untreated early-stage non-small cell lung cancer patients. Extraction of whole RNA from tumor, nontumor lung or frozen PBMC preceded unsorted sequencing. TCRdb recomputed calls from the 5' RACE reads with MiXCR, one row per CDR3 protein. The data show 45,000 to 55,000 distinct CDR3 sequences, approximately 5% seen once.

The genes are TRBV29-1 and TRBJ2-2, with 10 bases fitting TRBD1. The TCR sequence derives from a male donor with early-stage non-small cell lung cancer. The source material was PBMCs, sampled at surgery. As DNA, the CDR3 is TGCAGCGTTCTTACCGGGACAGGGGCAGGCACCGGGGAGCTGTTTTTT. It specifies CSVLTGTGAGTGELFF.